Listed below are T cell receptor beta chains from one sample, sequenced in a study of T cell responses to AZD1222 COVID-19 vaccine. This table comes from immunoSEQ multiplex PCR, and its TCRdb copy is limited to in-frame clones, with some not included. The sample lists more than 85,000 clones, under 95% seen once, with around 7.8% in the top ten. Source: peripheral blood, taken on day 0 of AZD1222 vaccination. The receptors stem from an adult in good health. Each CDR3 is given with its conserved first and last residue. Fields, in order: CDR3 protein, J gene, V gene, CDR3 length, D gene. A D gene is named only where the DNA matches it firmly.

CASSVASGGGNEQFF,TRBJ2-1,TRBV9,15,TRBD2
CASSLYQTGEQFF,TRBJ2-1,TRBV27,13,.
CTTGGDSNQPQHF,TRBJ1-5,TRBV19,13,.
CASSFQDRVFEQYF,TRBJ2-7,TRBV27,14,TRBD1
CASSPGRVQETQYF,TRBJ2-5,TRBV18,14,.
CASRPGTGTHEQYF,TRBJ2-7,TRBV6-5,14,TRBD1
CASSRRALDRDYGYTF,TRBJ1-2,TRBV14,16,TRBD1
CASTSLGSIDGYTF,TRBJ1-2,TRBV23-1,14,.
CASSVGTSAGETQYF,TRBJ2-5,TRBV9,15,TRBD2
CASSLAPYNEQFF,TRBJ2-1,TRBV11-2,13,.
CASRAAGARAGDTQYF,TRBJ2-3,TRBV28,16,.
CASSLLPADEKLFF,TRBJ1-4,TRBV7-9,14,.
CASSPTSRDTQYF,TRBJ2-3,TRBV7-3,13,.
CASSVRVDTEAFF,TRBJ1-1,TRBV6-4,13,.
CASRVQNTEAFF,TRBJ1-1,TRBV5-6,12,.
CASSLLEGGYGYTF,TRBJ1-2,TRBV28,14,.
CAISESLSEAFF,TRBJ1-1,TRBV10-3,12,.
CASGLVHPDTQYF,TRBJ2-3,TRBV12-5,13,.
CASTLGTVGNTIYF,TRBJ1-3,TRBV7-2,14,.
CASSHSGQPQHF,TRBJ1-5,TRBV3-1/TRBV3-2,12,.
CASSIYLSNQPQHF,TRBJ1-5,TRBV19,14,.
CASSPVRDGNTIYF,TRBJ1-3,TRBV28,14,.
CASSPAGRGATDTQYF,TRBJ2-3,TRBV7-9,16,.
CAWNLLIPGTGELFF,TRBJ2-2,TRBV30,15,.
CASSGAGGVGTEAFF,TRBJ1-1,TRBV5-1,15,TRBD1
CASSLIRTGAPFF,TRBJ2-1,TRBV7-9,13,TRBD1
CASRETGGTYGYTF,TRBJ1-2,TRBV19,14,TRBD1
CASSPGTGSSYEQYF,TRBJ2-7,TRBV28,15,TRBD1
CSAAPGPRAFF,TRBJ2-1,TRBV20-1,11,.
CASSPPRPAKGEKLFF,TRBJ1-4,TRBV28,16,.
CASSQELDSGGDTDTQYF,TRBJ2-3,TRBV4-1,18,TRBD2
CASSLTGRTEAFF,TRBJ1-1,TRBV12-3/TRBV12-4,13,TRBD1
CASSPQGAATNEKLFF,TRBJ1-4,TRBV28,16,TRBD1
CASSVGGAYEQYF,TRBJ2-7,TRBV7-2,13,TRBD2
CASAKPGVAGDTQYF,TRBJ2-3,TRBV11-3,15,.
CASSTGPSPLHF,TRBJ1-6,TRBV7-9,12,.
CASSLYGGRAYNEQFF,TRBJ2-1,TRBV28,16,.
CASSYSTDSYGYTF,TRBJ1-2,TRBV6-5,14,.
CASRGHLNTEAFF,TRBJ1-1,TRBV5-8,13,.
CASSTGQGSRTEAFF,TRBJ1-1,TRBV19,15,TRBD1
CALKGGAYGYTF,TRBJ1-2,TRBV30,12,TRBD1
CASSEQGVGGYTF,TRBJ1-2,TRBV2,13,TRBD1
CASSRRGGASEAFF,TRBJ1-1,TRBV5-8,14,.
CASSPTGAGTGELFF,TRBJ2-2,TRBV7-2,15,TRBD1
CASSERSPLHF,TRBJ1-6,TRBV2,11,.
CASRDSGVNIQYF,TRBJ2-4,TRBV12-3/TRBV12-4,13,TRBD2
CASSASRGQAFF,TRBJ1-1,TRBV11-3,12,.
CASSPGGSNQPQHF,TRBJ1-5,TRBV2,14,.
CATSDQDRLNTGELFF,TRBJ2-2,TRBV24-1,16,TRBD1
CASSSVFYNEQFF,TRBJ2-1,TRBV7-2,13,.
CASSLDIPHGYTF,TRBJ1-2,TRBV7-9,13,.
CASSQVGSGNNQPQHF,TRBJ1-5,TRBV4-2,16,.
CASSYWSPDQETQYF,TRBJ2-5,TRBV6-5,15,.
CASSSARGGHTDTQYF,TRBJ2-3,TRBV7-2,16,.
CASSDRGRYEQYF,TRBJ2-7,TRBV14,13,TRBD1